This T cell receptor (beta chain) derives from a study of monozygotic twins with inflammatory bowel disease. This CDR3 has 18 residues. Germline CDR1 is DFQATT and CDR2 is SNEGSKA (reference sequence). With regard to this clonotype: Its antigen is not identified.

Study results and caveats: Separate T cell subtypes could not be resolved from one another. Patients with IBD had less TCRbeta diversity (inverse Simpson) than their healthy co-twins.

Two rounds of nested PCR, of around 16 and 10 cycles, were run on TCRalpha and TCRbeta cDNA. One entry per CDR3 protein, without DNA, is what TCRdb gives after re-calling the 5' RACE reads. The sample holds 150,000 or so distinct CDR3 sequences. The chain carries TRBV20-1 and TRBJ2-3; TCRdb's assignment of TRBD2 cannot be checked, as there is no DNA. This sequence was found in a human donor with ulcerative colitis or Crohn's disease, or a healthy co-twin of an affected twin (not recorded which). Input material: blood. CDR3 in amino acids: CSARDLTRREGPTDTQYF.